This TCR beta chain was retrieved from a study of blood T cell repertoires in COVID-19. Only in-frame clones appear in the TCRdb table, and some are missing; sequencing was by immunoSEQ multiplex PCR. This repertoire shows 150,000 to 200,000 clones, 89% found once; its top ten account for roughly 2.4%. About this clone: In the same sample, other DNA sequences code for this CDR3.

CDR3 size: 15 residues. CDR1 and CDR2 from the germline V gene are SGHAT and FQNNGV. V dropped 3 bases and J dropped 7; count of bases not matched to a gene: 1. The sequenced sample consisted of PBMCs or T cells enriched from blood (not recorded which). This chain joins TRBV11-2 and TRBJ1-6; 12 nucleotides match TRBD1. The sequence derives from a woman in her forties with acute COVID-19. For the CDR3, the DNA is TGTGCCAGCAGCTTGGGACAGGGGGCCAATTCACCCCTCCACTTT. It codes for CASSLGQGANSPLHF.